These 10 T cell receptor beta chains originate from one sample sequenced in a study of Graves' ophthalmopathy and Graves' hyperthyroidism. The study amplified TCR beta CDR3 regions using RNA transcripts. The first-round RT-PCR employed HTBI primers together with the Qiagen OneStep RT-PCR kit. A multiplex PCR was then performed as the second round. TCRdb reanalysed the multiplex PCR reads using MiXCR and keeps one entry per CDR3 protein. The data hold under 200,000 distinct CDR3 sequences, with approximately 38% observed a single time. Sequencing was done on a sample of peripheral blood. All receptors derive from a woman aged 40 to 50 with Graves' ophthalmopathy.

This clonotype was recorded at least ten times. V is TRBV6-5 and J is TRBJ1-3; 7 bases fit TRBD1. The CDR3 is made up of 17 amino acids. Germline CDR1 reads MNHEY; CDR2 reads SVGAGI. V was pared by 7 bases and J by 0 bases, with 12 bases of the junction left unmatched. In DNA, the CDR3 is TGTGCCAGCACCCTGTACTGGGACAGAACCTCTGGAAACACCATATATTTT. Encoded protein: CASTLYWDRTSGNTIYF.

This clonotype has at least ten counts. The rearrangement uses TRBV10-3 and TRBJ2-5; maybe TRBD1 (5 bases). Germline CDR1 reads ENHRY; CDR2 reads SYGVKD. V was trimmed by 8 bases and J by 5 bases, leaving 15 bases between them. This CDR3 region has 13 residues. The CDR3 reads CAIADSGWETQYF. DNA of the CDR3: TGTGCCATCGCCGACAGTGGCTGGGAGACCCAGTACTTC.

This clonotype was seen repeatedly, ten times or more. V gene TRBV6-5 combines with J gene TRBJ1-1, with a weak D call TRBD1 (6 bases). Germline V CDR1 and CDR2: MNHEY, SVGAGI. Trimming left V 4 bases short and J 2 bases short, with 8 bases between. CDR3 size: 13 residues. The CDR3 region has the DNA TGTGCCAGCAGTTCGGACAGTAACACTGAAGCTTTCTTT. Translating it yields CASSSDSNTEAFF.

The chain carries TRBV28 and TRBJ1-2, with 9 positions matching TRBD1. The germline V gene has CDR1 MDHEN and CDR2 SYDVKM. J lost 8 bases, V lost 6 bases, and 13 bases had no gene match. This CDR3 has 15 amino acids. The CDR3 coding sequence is TGTGCCAGCAGCGACCATGGTGACAGGGGGACCGGCTACACCTTC. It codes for CASSDHGDRGTGYTF.

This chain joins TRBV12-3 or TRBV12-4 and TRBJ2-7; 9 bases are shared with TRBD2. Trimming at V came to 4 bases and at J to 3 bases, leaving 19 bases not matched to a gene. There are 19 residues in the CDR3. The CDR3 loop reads CASSSHKNPILAGDYEQYF. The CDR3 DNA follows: TGTGCCAGCAGTTCCCATAAAAACCCTATTTTAGCGGGAGACTACGAGCAGTACTTC.

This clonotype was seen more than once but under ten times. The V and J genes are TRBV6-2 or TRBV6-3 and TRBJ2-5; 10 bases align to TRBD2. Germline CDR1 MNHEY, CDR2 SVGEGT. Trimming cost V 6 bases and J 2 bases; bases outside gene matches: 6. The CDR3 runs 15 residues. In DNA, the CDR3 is TGTGCCAGCAGACGAGCGGGAGGGACACAAGAGACCCAGTACTTC. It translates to CASRRAGGTQETQYF.

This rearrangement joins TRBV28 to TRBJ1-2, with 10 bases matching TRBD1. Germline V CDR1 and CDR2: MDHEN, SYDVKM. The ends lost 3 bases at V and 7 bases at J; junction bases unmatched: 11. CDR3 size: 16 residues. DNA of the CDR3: TGTGCCAGCAGTTTTTGGTCGGGACAGGGGTCGGCTGGCTACACCTTC. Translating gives CASSFWSGQGSAGYTF.

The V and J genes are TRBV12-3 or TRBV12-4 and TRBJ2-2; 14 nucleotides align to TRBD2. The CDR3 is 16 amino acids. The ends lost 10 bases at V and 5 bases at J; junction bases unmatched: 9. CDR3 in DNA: TGTGCCACCACGACTAGCGGGAGGGCAATAACCGGGGAGCTGTTTTTT. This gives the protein CATTTSGRAITGELFF.

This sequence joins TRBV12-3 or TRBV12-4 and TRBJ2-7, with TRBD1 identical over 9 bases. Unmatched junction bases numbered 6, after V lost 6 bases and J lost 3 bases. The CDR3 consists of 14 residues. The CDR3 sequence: CASSRQGVIYEQYF. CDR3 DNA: TGTGCCAGCAGCCGACAGGGGGTCATCTACGAGCAGTACTTC.

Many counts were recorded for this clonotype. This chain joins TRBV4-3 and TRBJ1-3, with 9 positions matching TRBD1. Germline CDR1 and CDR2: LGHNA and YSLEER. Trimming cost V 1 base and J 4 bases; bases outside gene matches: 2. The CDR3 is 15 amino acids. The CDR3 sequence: CASSQAGTGGNTIYF. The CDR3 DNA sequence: TGCGCCAGCAGCCAAGCTGGGACAGGGGGAAACACCATATATTTT.